The 9 T cell receptor beta chains below come from one sample, sequenced in a study of cytomegalovirus exposure and HLA in healthy donors. Vbeta (60) and Jbeta (13) primers were used in the PCR. Some clones are missing from TCRdb's copy, which holds only in-frame ones; the method was immunoSEQ multiplex PCR. The sample includes approximately 150,000 clones, around 73% of them seen just once. Material for sequencing was PBMCs. These receptors all stem from a young woman in good health and CMV-seropositive.

This clone has a handful of counts. The chain employs TRBV5-1 and TRBJ2-1; 8 bases are a match to TRBD1. J was trimmed by 4 bases and V by 3 bases; bases with no gene match: 15. CDR1 and CDR2 (germline): SGHRS, YFSETQ. The CDR3 contains 18 residues. CDR3 sequence reads: CASSSTIWPGQDYNEQFF. CDR3 sequence (DNA): TGCGCCAGCAGCTCAACTATTTGGCCGGGACAGGATTACAATGAGCAGTTCTTC.

This clone was found once. The chain's CDR3 is CASSLARAGAGNTIYF. For the CDR3, the DNA is TGTGCCAGCAGCTTAGCTCGAGCAGGGGCTGGAAACACCATATATTTT. The chain employs TRBV7-9 and TRBJ1-3; D might be TRBD1 (6 bases). Looked up from germline, CDR1 is SEHNR and CDR2 is FQNEAQ (reference sequence). Between the trimmed V and J ends, which lost 0 bases and 2 bases, there was a span of 11 bases. The CDR3 runs 16 residues.

J is TRBJ1-5 and V is TRBV27; no clear D. This CDR3 has 14 residues. Germline loops: CDR1 MNHEY, CDR2 SMNVEV (reference sequence). V lost 9 bases and J 5 bases, leaving 17 bases between the germline ends. The CDR3 region is CARPRSDGHQPQHF. The CDR3 bases are TGTGCCAGACCAAGGAGCGACGGCCATCAGCCCCAGCATTTT.

V and J are TRBV7-6 and TRBJ2-3; no definite D call. V lost 0 bases to trimming and J lost 1 base, with 11 bases between them. The CDR3 runs to 16 residues. The germline V gene has CDR1 SGHVS and CDR2 FNYEAQ. The CDR3 sequence is CASSLAPPGGTDTQYF. The CDR3 nucleotides read TGTGCCAGCAGCTTAGCCCCTCCTGGAGGCACAGATACGCAGTATTTT.

The chain carries TRBV5-1 and TRBJ1-3; no firm D call. The CDR3 contains 17 residues. Germline lookup yields CDR1 SGHRS and CDR2 YFSETQ. Trimming cost V 5 bases and J 0 bases, with 18 bases left between them. CDR3 sequence: CASRRSITEGSGNTIYF. The CDR3 DNA reads as TGCGCCAGCAGACGATCTATTACTGAGGGCTCTGGAAACACCATATATTTT.

This clone was seen once. V and J are TRBV4-3 and TRBJ1-3; a weak D match, TRBD1 (6 bases). Trimming took 0 bases from V and 0 from J, leaving 18 bases between them. The CDR3 is 19 residues long. In germline, CDR1 is LGHNA, CDR2 YSLEER. CDR3 coding DNA: TGCGCCAGCAGCCAAGATCTACAGGGTCTTTACTACTCTGGAAACACCATATATTTT. Residues: CASSQDLQGLYYSGNTIYF.

The gene calls are TRBV6-5 and TRBJ1-3; D gene ambiguous. Between the trimmed V and J ends, which lost 5 bases and 2 bases, there was a span of 10 bases. Germline V gene data show CDR1 as MNHEY and CDR2 as SVGAGI. The CDR3 sequence is 14 residues long. Here the CDR3 reads CASSRGEAGNTIYF. CDR3 DNA sequence: TGTGCCAGCAGTCGGGGAGAGGCTGGAAACACCATATATTTT.

The chain employs TRBV7-2 and TRBJ2-2; 8 nucleotides align to TRBD1. V was clipped by 5 bases and J by 6 bases; unmatched bases: 11. CDR1 and CDR2 from the germline V gene are SGHTA and FQGNSA. The CDR3 consists of 16 residues. This CDR3 reads CASSPRTGRHPGELFF. The CDR3 DNA follows: TGTGCCAGCAGCCCGCGGACAGGGAGGCATCCCGGGGAGCTGTTTTTT.

V and J are TRBV29-1 and TRBJ1-6; D unclear. The CDR3 has 13 amino acids. With 7 bases removed from V and 6 bases from J, the gap between germline ends came to 13 bases. CDR1 is SQVTM, CDR2 ANQGSEA, per germline. The CDR3 protein is CSGRETINSPLHF. The CDR3 nucleotides are TGCAGCGGGCGAGAGACAATTAATTCACCCCTCCACTTT.